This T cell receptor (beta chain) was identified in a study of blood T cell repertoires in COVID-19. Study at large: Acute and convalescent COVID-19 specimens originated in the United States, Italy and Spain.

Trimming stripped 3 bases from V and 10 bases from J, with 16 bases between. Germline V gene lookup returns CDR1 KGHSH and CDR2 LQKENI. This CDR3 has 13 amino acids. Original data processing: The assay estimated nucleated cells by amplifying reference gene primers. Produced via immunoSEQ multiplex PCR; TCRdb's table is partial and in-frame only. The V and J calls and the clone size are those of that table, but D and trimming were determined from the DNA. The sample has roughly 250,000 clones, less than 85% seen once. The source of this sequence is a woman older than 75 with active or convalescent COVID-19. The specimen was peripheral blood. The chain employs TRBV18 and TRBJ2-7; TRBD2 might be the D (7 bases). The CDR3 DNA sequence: TGTGCCAGCTCACCGGGAGGGGGTACTACTCAGTACTTC. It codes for CASSPGGGTTQYF.